The 26 T cell receptor beta chains below come from one sample, sequenced in a study of blood T cell repertoires in COVID-19. The data were produced by immunoSEQ multiplex PCR, yet TCRdb's version contains in-frame clones alone and is incomplete. The table records 400,000 to 500,000 clones, roughly 84% of them present only once. Sequenced sample: PBMCs or T cells enriched from blood (not recorded which). Receptors originate from a woman between 18 and 30 years old who had been exposed to COVID-19.

The chain joins TRBV27 to TRBJ2-6, with D possibly matching TRBD2 (6 bases). Germline V gives CDR1 MNHEY, CDR2 SMNVEV (reference sequence). CDR3 length equals 15 residues. The V gene lost 2 bases and the J gene lost 2 bases, with 7 bases spanning the gap. The CDR3 here is CASSLTGAGANVLTF. For the CDR3, the DNA is TGTGCCAGCAGTTTAACGGGAGCTGGGGCCAACGTCCTGACTTTC.

The chain joins TRBV11-2 to TRBJ2-2; 9 nucleotides line up with TRBD2. Per the germline V gene, CDR1 is SGHAT and CDR2 is FQNNGV. This CDR3 has 15 residues. J lost 3 bases, V lost 5 bases, and 4 bases had no gene match. The CDR3 here is CASSPSGGYTGELFF. In DNA form, the CDR3 reads TGTGCCAGCAGCCCGAGCGGGGGGTACACCGGGGAGCTGTTTTTT.

V gene TRBV28 combines with J gene TRBJ2-7; weak D call: TRBD2 (5 bases). This CDR3 region has 14 residues. Deletions cut 11 bases from V and 3 bases from J, with 20 bases between. Germline V gene sequence: CDR1 MDHEN, CDR2 SYDVKM. CDR3 sequence reads: CAVTSFLKVYEQYF. CDR3 nucleotides: TGTGCCGTAACTAGTTTCTTGAAAGTCTACGAGCAGTACTTC.

As DNA, the CDR3 is TGTGCCAGCAGCTTAGGACAGGGGGCGTCTGAATATGGCTACACCTTC. Its protein product is CASSLGQGASEYGYTF. The chain employs TRBV13 and TRBJ1-2, with 9 bases fitting TRBD1. The CDR3 loop spans 16 amino acids. The germline V gene encodes CDR1 PRHDT and CDR2 FYEKMQ (reference sequence). V dropped 0 bases and J dropped 5; count of bases not matched to a gene: 7.

The chain combines TRBV13 with TRBJ2-3; 9 nucleotides line up with TRBD2. The germline V gene has CDR1 PRHDT and CDR2 FYEKMQ (reference sequence). The V segment lost 8 bases and the J segment 6 bases; nucleotides outside the gene matches: 6. The CDR3 contains 13 residues. CDR3 nucleotides: TGTGCCAGCCGCGGGAGGGGCAGGGATACGCAGTATTTT. It translates to CASRGRGRDTQYF.

The chain uses TRBV25-1 and TRBJ2-1; a weak D match, TRBD1 (5 bases). The CDR3 extends over 12 amino acids. Trimming cost V 2 bases and J 6 bases, with 5 bases left between them. Germline loops: CDR1 MGHDK, CDR2 SYGVNS. The CDR3 is CASSEQGNEQFF. The CDR3 DNA is TGTGCCAGCAGTGAACAGGGCAATGAGCAGTTCTTC.

This rearrangement joins TRBV29-1 to TRBJ2-3; tentatively, D is TRBD2 (6 bases). The CDR3 is 14 residues long. V was shortened by 6 bases and J by 2 bases, with 15 bases between the two germline ends. Germline CDR1 is SQVTM and CDR2 is ANQGSEA. The CDR3 region has the DNA TGCAGCGTCGGAGGTGGGGGGACCACAGATACGCAGTATTTT. As protein: CSVGGGGTTDTQYF.

The rearrangement uses TRBV5-1 and TRBJ2-1, with TRBD1 as a possible D gene (6 bases). V was trimmed by 0 bases and J by 4 bases, leaving 17 bases between them. The CDR3 loop spans 17 amino acids. Germline CDR1 reads SGHRS; CDR2 reads YFSETQ. As DNA, the CDR3 is TGCGCCAGCAGCTTGGAGTCAGGGGCATACTCTTACAATGAGCAGTTCTTC. Protein sequence: CASSLESGAYSYNEQFF.

The chain carries TRBV11-2 and TRBJ2-1; maybe TRBD1 (6 bases). The CDR3 has 16 amino acids. Trimming removed 7 bases from V and 1 base from J, with 17 bases in between. Looked up from germline, CDR1 is SGHAT and CDR2 is FQNNGV. The DNA for the CDR3 is TGTGCCAGCAAGAGCGCTACAGGGAAATCCTACAATGAGCAGTTCTTC. It codes for CASKSATGKSYNEQFF. Together with reference TRBV11-2 and TRBJ2-1, the CDR3 gives the full variable domain: EAGVAQSPRYKIIEKRQSVAFWCNPISGHATLYWYQQILGQGPKLLIQFQNNGVVDDSQLPKDRFSAERLKGVDSTLKIQPAKLEDSAVYLCASKSATGKSYNEQFFGPGTRLTVL.

The genes are TRBV18 and TRBJ1-1; D is ambiguous. V gave up 3 bases and J gave up 5 bases, with 13 bases separating them. CDR1 and CDR2 (germline): KGHSH, LQKENI. The CDR3 length is 14 residues. The CDR3 loop is CASSPVNVRTEAFF. In DNA form, the CDR3 reads TGTGCCAGCTCACCCGTAAACGTGAGAACTGAAGCTTTCTTT.

This clone was seen only a few times. The rearrangement uses TRBV4-2 and TRBJ1-2; 10 bases agree with TRBD1. V lost 3 bases, J lost 3 bases, and 7 bases stayed unmatched. Per the germline V gene, CDR1 is LGHNA and CDR2 is YNFKEQ. The CDR3 is 16 residues long. This chain's CDR3 is CASSQITGTGDYGYTF. The DNA of the CDR3 is TGTGCCAGCAGCCAGATCACCGGGACAGGGGACTATGGCTACACCTTC.

This chain connects TRBV7-2 to TRBJ2-7; 11 positions match TRBD2. This CDR3 spans 16 amino acids. Unmatched junction bases numbered 8, after V lost 1 base and J lost 6 bases. CDR1 is SGHTA and CDR2 is FQGNSA in the germline V gene. The CDR3 sequence is CASSLGSSGGQVEQYF. The CDR3 nucleotides are TGTGCCAGCAGCTTAGGCTCTAGCGGGGGGCAGGTCGAGCAGTACTTC.

The V call is TRBV5-5, the J call TRBJ1-2; TRBD1 might be the D (6 bases). The CDR3 is made up of 15 amino acids. Trimming removed 9 bases from V and 5 bases from J, with 23 bases in between. Germline V CDR1 and CDR2: SGHKS, YYEKEE (reference sequence). The CDR3 DNA sequence: TGTGCCACGACGGATGGGACACCCGATGGTTATGGCTACACCTTC. Protein: CATTDGTPDGYGYTF.

This CDR3 reads CASSPDVANEQYF. CDR3 sequence (DNA): TGCGCCAGCAGCCCCGACGTAGCTAACGAGCAGTACTTC. This chain uses TRBV5-1 with TRBJ2-7; D call uncertain. The V end lost 4 bases, the J end lost 5 bases, and 13 bases lay between the germline ends. The germline gives CDR1 SGHRS, CDR2 YFSETQ. This CDR3 is 13 amino acids long.

J is TRBJ2-2 and V is TRBV18; 8 bases agree with TRBD2. Germline CDR1 reads KGHSH; CDR2 reads LQKENI. V was clipped by 6 bases and J by 3 bases; unmatched bases: 9. The CDR3 is 16 residues long. Here the CDR3 DNA reads TGTGCCAGCTCTCCCCGGTTAGCGGGACACACCGGGGAGCTGTTTTTT. Translated, it gives CASSPRLAGHTGELFF.

This clone occurred once. The V call is TRBV21-1, the J call TRBJ2-2; TRBD2 reflects the table's D call only, with no check against the DNA. TRBV21-1 is an annotated pseudogene. This CDR3 is built from 20 residues. CDR3 nucleotides: TGTGCCAGCAGCAAAGGTGGGAGACTAGCGAGCCTTTCTAACACCGGGGAGCTGTTTTTT. Its translation is CASSKGGRLASLSNTGELFF.

The V and J genes are TRBV28 and TRBJ1-1, with 9 bases aligning to TRBD1. J was trimmed by 3 bases and V by 1 base; bases with no gene match: 12. The CDR3 runs 18 residues. Germline lookup yields CDR1 MDHEN and CDR2 SYDVKM. DNA for the CDR3: TGTGCCAGCAGTTTATCCCCTACAGGGGGCGGTAGGGACACTGAAGCTTTCTTT. Translation gives CASSLSPTGGGRDTEAFF.

The chain joins TRBV6-5 to TRBJ2-7, with D perhaps TRBD1 (5 bases). Trimming removed 0 bases at V and 3 bases at J, with 15 bases between. Germline CDR1 is MNHEY and CDR2 is SVGAGI. CDR3 length: 16 residues. The CDR3 loop is CASSYSTLDKFYEQYF. The CDR3 DNA sequence: TGTGCCAGCAGTTACTCGACTTTGGACAAATTCTACGAGCAGTACTTC.

The rearrangement links TRBV6-2 or TRBV6-3 to TRBJ2-7; 9 positions agree with TRBD1. V dropped 4 bases and J dropped 4; count of bases not matched to a gene: 2. The CDR3 has 13 residues. Germline V CDR1 and CDR2: MNHEY, SVGEGT. CDR3 loop: CASSWDRVYEQYF. CDR3 in DNA: TGTGCCAGCAGTTGGGACAGGGTTTACGAGCAGTACTTC.

V is TRBV7-2 and J is TRBJ2-2, with TRBD1 matching 8 bases. J lost 4 bases, V lost 6 bases, and 10 bases had no gene match. CDR1 and CDR2 from the germline V gene are SGHTA and FQGNSA. There are 16 residues in the CDR3. The CDR3 loop is CASRRDRGAGTGELFF. CDR3 bases: TGTGCCAGCAGACGAGACAGGGGCGCAGGCACCGGGGAGCTGTTTTTT.

This rearrangement joins TRBV5-4 to TRBJ2-1, with D perhaps matching TRBD2 (8 bases). Germline V CDR1 and CDR2: SGHNT, YYREEE (reference sequence). V lost 5 bases to trimming and J lost 7 bases, with 19 bases between them. CDR3 length equals 15 residues. CDR3 sequence: CASRNREGAWNEQFF. DNA for the CDR3: TGTGCCAGCAGAAACCGGGAGGGGGCGTGGAATGAGCAGTTCTTC.

V is TRBV28 and J is TRBJ2-7, with 12 positions matching TRBD2. This CDR3 has 15 amino acids. CDR1 and CDR2 (germline): MDHEN, SYDVKM. Germline trimming cut 2 bases from V and 6 bases from J; bases unmatched to any gene: 5. Here the CDR3 DNA reads TGTGCCAGCAGTTTACTAGCGGGAGGGCCGGGCGAGCAGTACTTC. Protein: CASSLLAGGPGEQYF.

This clone showed up just once. The chain recombines TRBV7-3 with TRBJ1-2; no firm D call. The CDR3 runs 14 residues. V lost 2 bases, J lost 0 bases, and 7 bases lay in between. From germline, CDR1 is SGHTA and CDR2 FQGTGA. The CDR3 loop is CASSLAGTNYGYTF. CDR3 in DNA: TGTGCCAGCAGCTTAGCAGGCACTAACTATGGCTACACCTTC.

V gene TRBV13 combines with J gene TRBJ1-5; D uncertain. Germline V gives CDR1 PRHDT, CDR2 FYEKMQ (reference sequence). The CDR3 length is 14 residues. Between the trimmed V and J ends, which lost 6 bases and 4 bases, there was a span of 13 bases. CDR3 nucleotides: TGTGCCAGCAGTCTGCGGGCCCAGAATCAGCCCCAGCATTTT. This codes for CASSLRAQNQPQHF.

J is TRBJ1-4 and V is TRBV5-1; 8 bases map to TRBD1. The germline V gene encodes CDR1 SGHRS and CDR2 YFSETQ. J gave up 8 bases and V 3 bases, and 9 bases lay outside the gene matches. The CDR3 loop spans 15 amino acids. In DNA, the CDR3 is TGCGCCAGCAGCTATGCACAGGGGGGACGAGAAAAACTGTTTTTT. Translated, it gives CASSYAQGGREKLFF.

J is TRBJ2-5 and V is TRBV6-5, with 10 bases that match TRBD1. V shed 10 bases and J 5 bases; nucleotides not matched to a gene: 4. Germline CDR1 reads MNHEY; CDR2 reads SVGAGI. This CDR3 has 12 residues. The CDR3 protein is CATRGQGETQYF. The CDR3 nucleotides are TGTGCCACCAGGGGACAGGGGGAGACCCAGTACTTC.